One sample yielded the 18 T cell receptor beta chains listed below, sequenced in a study of OX40 agonist ivuxolimab in advanced cancers. The data were produced by immunoSEQ multiplex PCR, yet TCRdb's version contains in-frame clones alone and is incomplete. Of some 43,000 clones listed, 89% are singletons. Sequenced material: CD4+ or CD8+ T cells sorted from blood, taken in a trial of the OX40 agonist ivuxolimab. The origin of the receptors is an adult with an advanced solid tumor such as melanoma, head and neck, liver or kidney cancer.

The chain links TRBV7-2 to TRBJ2-1; 8 bases match TRBD2. With 6 bases clipped from V and 7 bases from J, the junction kept 11 bases outside the gene matches. The CDR3 runs to 15 residues. CDR1 and CDR2 (germline): SGHTA, FQGNSA. In nucleotides, the CDR3 is TGTGCCAGCAGTTTTTCCCGGGGGGGGCATAATGAGCAGTTCTTC. Translation gives CASSFSRGGHNEQFF.

The J gene is TRBJ1-5, the V gene TRBV6-5; possible D gene TRBD1, 5 bases. Germline V gives CDR1 MNHEY, CDR2 SVGAGI. The CDR3 has 14 residues. V lost 2 bases and J 7 bases, leaving 12 bases between the germline ends. CDR3 DNA sequence: TGTGCCAGCAGTTACGGAGGGGTAGGACAGCCCCAGCATTTT. Translation gives CASSYGGVGQPQHF.

The CDR3 nucleotides are TGTGCCAGCAGTGAAGACCTCTATGGCTACACCTTC. This gives the protein CASSEDLYGYTF. V and J are TRBV2 and TRBJ1-2; no definite D call. With 1 base removed from V and 4 bases from J, the gap between germline ends came to 4 bases. There are 12 residues in the CDR3. CDR1 SNHLY and CDR2 FYNNEI come from the germline V gene.

This clone appeared a single time. The chain employs TRBV18 and TRBJ2-7; a possible D gene is TRBD1 (6 bases). Germline CDR1 reads KGHSH; CDR2 reads LQKENI. This CDR3 is 15 amino acids long. The germline V and J ends were trimmed by 0 bases and 2 bases, with 11 bases remaining between them. CDR3 amino acids: CASSPPRGSAYEQYF. The DNA of the CDR3 is TGTGCCAGCTCACCACCGAGGGGGTCCGCCTACGAGCAGTACTTC.

In this sample, this clone turned up once. CDR3 bases: TGTGCCAGCAGCTTAATGGGTCCCGATAATTCACCCCTCCACTTT. Its translation is CASSLMGPDNSPLHF. The V call is TRBV7-3, the J call TRBJ1-6; no clear D. V lost 1 base, J lost 5 bases, and 9 bases lay in between. The CDR3 is 15 residues long. CDR1 is SGHTA, CDR2 FQGTGA, per germline.

The genes are TRBV5-1 and TRBJ1-1; TRBD1 is a possible D gene (5 bases). From germline, CDR1 is SGHRS and CDR2 YFSETQ. The CDR3 contains 16 residues. V was pared by 5 bases and J by 0 bases, with 17 bases between. In DNA, the CDR3 is TGCGCCAGCAGGAGTTCCGCCGGGACGTTGAACACTGAAGCTTTCTTT. It translates to CASRSSAGTLNTEAFF.

The chain uses TRBV6-5 and TRBJ1-2; D may be TRBD1 (6 bases). The germline V gene encodes CDR1 MNHEY and CDR2 SVGAGI. The CDR3 has 14 amino acids. Trimming stripped 5 bases from V and 4 bases from J, with 14 bases between. CDR3 loop: CASSTGGLPYGYTF. The CDR3 DNA sequence: TGTGCCAGCAGTACCGGGGGCCTCCCCTATGGCTACACCTTC.

V is TRBV2 and J is TRBJ1-3; the D gene is possibly TRBD1 (5 bases). Germline values: CDR1 SNHLY, CDR2 FYNNEI. The CDR3 has 14 amino acids. V lost 4 bases and J 0 bases, leaving 7 bases between the germline ends. CDR3 loop: CASSAGDSGNTIYF. The CDR3 nucleotides are TGTGCCAGCAGTGCGGGGGACTCTGGAAACACCATATATTTT. The full variable domain, with the rest looked up from reference TRBV2 and TRBJ1-3, is EPEVTQTPSHQVTQMGQEVILRCVPISNHLYFYWYRQILGQKVEFLVSFYNNEISEKSEIFDDQFSVERPDGSNFTLKIRSTKLEDSAMYFCASSAGDSGNTIYFGEGSWLTVV.

This clone has a single count. The V and J genes are TRBV7-2 and TRBJ1-2; D ambiguous. The CDR3 loop spans 14 amino acids. Germline V gives CDR1 SGHTA, CDR2 FQGNSA. The germline V and J ends were trimmed by 1 base and 4 bases, with 10 bases remaining between them. The DNA of the CDR3 is TGTGCCAGCAGCTTAGATCGCGCCGTCTATGGCTACACCTTC. This encodes CASSLDRAVYGYTF.

The rearrangement links TRBV5-1 to TRBJ2-3, with D possibly TRBD1 on 5 matching bases. V lost 4 bases and J 4 bases, leaving 10 bases between the germline ends. From germline, CDR1 is SGHRS and CDR2 YFSETQ. The CDR3 consists of 13 residues. The chain's CDR3 is CASSELGADTQYF. The DNA of the CDR3 is TGCGCCAGCAGCGAATTAGGGGCAGATACGCAGTATTTT.

The chain links TRBV5-5 to TRBJ2-5, with a weak D call TRBD1 (7 bases). Germline CDR1 reads SGHKS; CDR2 reads YYEKEE (reference sequence). V was shortened by 4 bases and J by 4 bases, with 17 bases between the two germline ends. This CDR3 is built from 15 residues. The CDR3 coding sequence is TGTGCCAGCAGCCCCGGTGGAGGGGGCTCAGAGACCCAGTACTTC. It yields the protein CASSPGGGGSETQYF.

The rearrangement uses TRBV30 and TRBJ1-6; 7 bases match TRBD1. CDR1 is GTSNPN and CDR2 is SVGIG in the germline V gene (reference sequence). J lost 7 bases, V lost 0 bases, and 6 bases had no gene match. The CDR3 is 15 amino acids. CDR3 in amino acids: CAWSVSRGGNSPLHF. The CDR3 nucleotides are TGTGCCTGGAGTGTATCGAGAGGGGGCAATTCACCCCTCCACTTT.

The J gene is TRBJ2-3, the V gene TRBV7-9; D is possibly TRBD1 (5 bases). Looked up from germline, CDR1 is SEHNR and CDR2 is FQNEAQ (reference sequence). V was trimmed by 5 bases and J by 2 bases, leaving 14 bases between them. CDR3 length: 15 residues. The CDR3 DNA reads as TGTGCCAGCAGCCAGGGTCAACCACACACAGATACGCAGTATTTT. Translating gives CASSQGQPHTDTQYF. The whole variable domain, filled in from reference TRBV7-9 and TRBJ2-3, reads DTGVSQNPRHKITKRGQNVTFRCDPISEHNRLYWYRQTLGQGPEFLTYFQNEAQLEKSRLLSDRFSAERPKGSFSTLEIQRTEQGDSAMYLCASSQGQPHTDTQYFGPGTRLTVL.

The sample holds a few counts of this clone. The chain combines TRBV11-2 with TRBJ2-7, with 9 bases identical to TRBD1. This CDR3 is built from 14 residues. Germline assignment: CDR1 SGHAT and CDR2 FQNNGV. With 6 bases clipped from V and 5 bases from J, the junction kept 8 bases outside the gene matches. CDR3 amino acids: CASRPQGAKNEQYF. CDR3 bases: TGTGCCAGCAGACCACAGGGGGCGAAAAACGAGCAGTACTTC.

V usage is TRBV2 and J usage is TRBJ1-5; 10 nucleotides align to TRBD1. The CDR3 covers 15 residues. Germline V gene lookup returns CDR1 SNHLY and CDR2 FYNNEI. Trimming removed 4 bases from V and 7 bases from J; junction bases left unmatched: 7. CDR3 protein: CASSAIRQGAQPQHF. The CDR3, as DNA: TGTGCCAGCAGTGCAATACGACAGGGGGCACAGCCCCAGCATTTT.

The chain links TRBV5-1 to TRBJ2-7, with D perhaps matching TRBD1 (6 bases). This CDR3 is built from 15 residues. V was shortened by 0 bases and J by 0 bases, with 10 bases between the two germline ends. Germline-derived CDR1 and CDR2 are SGHRS and YFSETQ. In DNA, the CDR3 is TGCGCCAGCAGCTTGGGGGACACTAGCTCCTACGAGCAGTACTTC. It specifies CASSLGDTSSYEQYF.

The chain recombines TRBV6-5 with TRBJ2-1; 10 nucleotides match TRBD1. Germline values: CDR1 MNHEY, CDR2 SVGAGI. The J segment lost 7 bases and the V segment lost 6 bases, leaving 9 bases of the junction unmatched. The CDR3 loop spans 15 amino acids. CDR3: CASSRQGASRNEQFF. The DNA of the CDR3 is TGTGCCAGCAGCCGACAGGGGGCCTCAAGGAATGAGCAGTTCTTC.

V usage is TRBV6-5 and J usage is TRBJ1-1; D unresolved. The CDR3 totals 14 residues. Germline loops: CDR1 MNHEY, CDR2 SVGAGI. The V gene lost 5 bases and the J gene lost 3 bases, with 13 bases spanning the gap. For the CDR3, the DNA is TGTGCCAGCAGTGTCCGGGAGGGTGACACTGAAGCTTTCTTT. It specifies CASSVREGDTEAFF.